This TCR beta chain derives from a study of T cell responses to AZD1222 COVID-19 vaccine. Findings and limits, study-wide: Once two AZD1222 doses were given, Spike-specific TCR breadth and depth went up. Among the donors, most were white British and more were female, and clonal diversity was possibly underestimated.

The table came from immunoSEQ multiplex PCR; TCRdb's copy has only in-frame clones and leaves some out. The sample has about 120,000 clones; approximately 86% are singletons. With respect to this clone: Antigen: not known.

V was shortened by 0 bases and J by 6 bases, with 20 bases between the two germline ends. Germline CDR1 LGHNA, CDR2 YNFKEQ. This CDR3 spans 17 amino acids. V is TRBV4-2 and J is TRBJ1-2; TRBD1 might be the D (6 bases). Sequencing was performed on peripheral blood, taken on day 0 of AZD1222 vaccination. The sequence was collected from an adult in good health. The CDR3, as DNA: TGTGCCAGCAGCCAAGATCGGGGGGCTAGGAAGATCGATGGCTACACCTTC. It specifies CASSQDRGARKIDGYTF.